This note documents a single T cell receptor beta chain sequence. In assigning cohorts, the study relied on participant-reported clinical history. This sample is part of a study of blood T cell repertoires in COVID-19. Study context: The samples span acute and convalescent COVID-19 from the United States, Italy and Spain. In each case, the material was cDNA or gDNA derived from T cells, B-cell-depleted T cells, or PBMCs.

Germline-derived CDR1 and CDR2 are SGHTA and FQGNSA. Trimming stripped 5 bases from V and 7 bases from J, with 11 bases between. CDR3 length equals 12 residues. In the original analysis: Amplification of reference gene primers was used by the study to estimate nucleated cell counts. Sequenced by immunoSEQ multiplex PCR; TCRdb stores in-frame clones only, minus some. V and J calls and clone size are those listed in that table; D and trimming were worked out from the DNA. The sample lists under 200,000 clones, roughly 84% seen once, with 7% to 7.5% in the top ten. The chain is built from TRBV7-2 and TRBJ1-2; D might be TRBD1 (5 bases). The origin of this receptor is a woman between 45 and 65 years old who had recovered from COVID-19. Sequencing was done on a sample of PBMCs or T cells enriched from blood (not recorded which). The CDR3 DNA is TGTGCCAGCAGCCCGAAGGGACTTGGCTACACCTTC. Protein sequence: CASSPKGLGYTF. Full variable domain (missing parts from reference TRBV7-2 and TRBJ1-2): GAGVSQSPSNKVTEKGKDVELRCDPISGHTALYWYRQSLGQGLEFLIYFQGNSAPDKSGLPSDRFSAERTGGSVSTLTIQRTQQEDSAVYLCASSPKGLGYTFGSGTRLTVV.